Following are 13 T cell receptor beta chains from one sample sequenced in a study of post-analysis software for immune sequencing data (dated by TCRdb to 2013 to 2016). These receptors' antigens are unknown. Library preparation was by PCR. The sequencer was an Illumina HiSeq 2500. To reduce PCR and sequencing biases, unique molecular identifiers were incorporated into the TCR beta cDNA libraries. TCRdb took the public reads, trimmed them with fastp at Q25, ran MiXCR for clone calling and kept in-frame beta chains. All rows with the same CDR3 protein become a single entry with the most common DNA and genes. The sample table contains 350,000 to 450,000 distinct CDR3 sequences; only one count was recorded for 30% to 45% of them. The ten largest clones take up 13% of the sample. The paper's findings and limits, for the study overall: Four or five TRBV segments, including TRBV5-6, TRBV5-1 and TRBV20-1, were significantly more frequent in patients than controls.

Sample: blood. These receptors all stem from a girl aged 10-17 years with multiple sclerosis.

The rearrangement links TRBV12-3 or TRBV12-4 to TRBJ1-5; 9 bases are a match to TRBD1. This CDR3 has 14 residues. Trimming cost V 4 bases and J 8 bases; bases outside gene matches: 6. CDR3 sequence (DNA): TGTGCCAGCAGTTGGACAGGGGACCGTAAGCCCCAGCATTTT. This encodes CASSWTGDRKPQHF.

J is TRBJ2-3 and V is TRBV19; maybe TRBD2 (6 bases). The germline V gene has CDR1 LNHDA and CDR2 SQIVND (reference sequence). The CDR3 contains 15 residues. The V gene lost 3 bases and the J gene lost 1 base, with 11 bases spanning the gap. The CDR3 DNA sequence: TGTGCCAGTAGTATCGGGAGCGGTCGCACAGATACGCAGTATTTT. Its translation: CASSIGSGRTDTQYF.

This clonotype has a handful of counts. The gene calls are TRBV6-1 and TRBJ1-6; 7 bases agree with TRBD1. This CDR3 spans 16 amino acids. Germline CDR1 and CDR2: MNHNS and SASEGT. Losses at the gene ends were 1 base for V and 7 bases for J; bases not matched to a gene: 7. CDR3 coding DNA: TGTGCCAGCAGTGAAGAATCGGGCAGGGGGAATTCACCCCTCCACTTT. Its translation is CASSEESGRGNSPLHF.

This clonotype was seen a handful of times. The gene calls are TRBV5-1 and TRBJ2-1; D gene uncertain. Germline loops: CDR1 SGHRS, CDR2 YFSETQ. This CDR3 is 16 amino acids long. V lost 0 bases and J lost 0, with 10 bases in between. This chain's CDR3 is CASSLGPGDSYNEQFF. CDR3 nucleotide sequence: TGCGCCAGCAGCTTGGGTCCAGGCGACTCCTACAATGAGCAGTTCTTC.

The genes are TRBV6-6 and TRBJ2-5; 7 bases align to TRBD2. Germline V gene lookup returns CDR1 MNHNY and CDR2 SVGAGI (reference sequence). There are 15 residues in the CDR3. J gave up 11 bases and V 6 bases, and 18 bases lay outside the gene matches. Here the CDR3 DNA reads TGTGCCAGCAGCTTCTCTGCACTCCAGGCGGGGGAGCAGTACTTC. It codes for CASSFSALQAGEQYF.

This clonotype was picked up a small number of times. This rearrangement joins TRBV11-2 to TRBJ1-2, with unresolved D. CDR1 is SGHAT and CDR2 is FQNNGV in the germline V gene. CDR3 length equals 15 residues. The V end was cut by 4 bases, the J end by 2 bases, with 14 bases between. Written as DNA, the CDR3 is TGTGCCAGCAGCTCTAGCAGCGGGATGAACTATGGCTACACCTTC. It codes for CASSSSSGMNYGYTF. The full variable domain, completed using reference TRBV11-2 and TRBJ1-2, is EAGVAQSPRYKIIEKRQSVAFWCNPISGHATLYWYQQILGQGPKLLIQFQNNGVVDDSQLPKDRFSAERLKGVDSTLKIQPAKLEDSAVYLCASSSSSGMNYGYTFGSGTRLTVV.

This clonotype was observed a handful of times. The chain uses TRBV20-1 and TRBJ2-7; D is possibly TRBD1 (6 bases). V lost 3 bases and J 4 bases, leaving 13 bases between the germline ends. Germline V CDR1 and CDR2: DFQATT, SNEGSKA (reference sequence). CDR3 size: 13 residues. CDR3 region: CSARGTIQYEQYF. Written as DNA, the CDR3 is TGCAGTGCTAGGGGGACAATCCAGTACGAGCAGTACTTC.

This chain joins TRBV7-6 and TRBJ2-1; TRBD1 aligns across 7 bases. V trimming: 5 bases; J trimming: 2 bases; junction bases outside the gene matches: 6. This CDR3 has 15 residues. CDR1 is SGHVS, CDR2 FNYEAQ, per germline. Here the CDR3 reads CASSPTGDPYNEQFF. The DNA of the CDR3 is TGTGCCAGCAGCCCAACAGGGGACCCCTACAATGAGCAGTTCTTC.

This chain uses TRBV10-3 with TRBJ2-4; a possible D gene is TRBD2 (6 bases). The last part of the DNA fits TRBJ2-7 better; the J call may be wrong. Germline assignment: CDR1 ENHRY and CDR2 SYGVKD. The CDR3 extends over 15 amino acids. Written as DNA, the CDR3 is TGTGCCATCAGTGATCCCTTATTTGGGGGGTACGAGCAGTACTTC. Translation: CAISDPLFGGYEQYF.

This clonotype was picked up many times. V usage is TRBV7-3 and J usage is TRBJ2-3; D is uncertain. Germline V gene lookup returns CDR1 SGHTA and CDR2 FQGTGA. Between the trimmed V and J ends, which lost 1 base and 2 bases, there was a span of 10 bases. This CDR3 comprises 15 residues. CDR3 DNA sequence: TGTGCCAGCAGCTTAAATGGCATCCCCACAGATACGCAGTATTTT. Translating gives CASSLNGIPTDTQYF.

This clonotype was picked up a small number of times. J is TRBJ2-5 and V is TRBV6-1, with D perhaps matching TRBD2 (5 bases). Germline CDR1 is MNHNS and CDR2 is SASEGT. Trimming pared 4 bases from V and 2 bases from J, leaving 14 bases between. There are 15 residues in the CDR3. CDR3 residues: CASSAILAPQETQYF. CDR3 DNA sequence: TGTGCCAGCAGTGCGATCCTAGCACCTCAAGAGACCCAGTACTTC.

This chain uses TRBV6-6 with TRBJ1-1, with D possibly matching TRBD1 (6 bases). The V end was cut by 2 bases, the J end by 4 bases, with 11 bases between. This CDR3 region has 14 residues. The V gene's germline CDR1 is MNHNY and CDR2 SVGAGI (reference sequence). This chain's CDR3 is CASSYEGEVTEAFF. In DNA, the CDR3 is TGTGCCAGCAGTTACGAGGGGGAAGTCACTGAAGCTTTCTTT.

The chain combines TRBV27 with TRBJ1-4; a possible D gene is TRBD1 (6 bases). The germline CDR1 and CDR2 sequences are MNHEY and SMNVEV (reference sequence). The V and J ends lost 6 bases and 8 bases respectively, with 22 bases between them. The CDR3 runs 16 residues. DNA for the CDR3: TGTGCCAGCAGGGGTAGCGGGGGGGCCCGGTGGGAAAAACTGTTTTTT. It is translated as CASRGSGGARWEKLFF. The complete variable domain, with remaining parts taken from reference TRBV27 and TRBJ1-4, reads EAQVTQNPRYLITVTGKKLTVTCSQNMNHEYMSWYRQDPGLGLRQIYYSMNVEVTDKGDVPEGYKVSRKEKRNFPLILESPSPNQTSLYFCASRGSGGARWEKLFFGSGTQLSVL.